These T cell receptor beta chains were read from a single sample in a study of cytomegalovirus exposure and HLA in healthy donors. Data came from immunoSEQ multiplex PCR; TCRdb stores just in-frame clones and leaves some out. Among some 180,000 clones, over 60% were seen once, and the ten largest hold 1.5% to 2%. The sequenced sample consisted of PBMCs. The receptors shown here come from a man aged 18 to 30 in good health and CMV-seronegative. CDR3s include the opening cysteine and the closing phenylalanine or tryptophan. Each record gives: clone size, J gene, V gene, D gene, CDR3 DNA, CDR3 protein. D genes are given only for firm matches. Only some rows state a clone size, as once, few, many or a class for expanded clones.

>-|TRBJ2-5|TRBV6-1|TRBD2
TGTGCCAGCAGTCAATCCACGGGGGGGGAGACCCAGTACTTC
CASSQSTGGETQYF
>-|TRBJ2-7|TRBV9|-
TGTGCCAGCAGCCGTGGGGGGGGCATATCCTACGAGCAGTACTTC
CASSRGGGISYEQYF
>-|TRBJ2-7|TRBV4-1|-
TGCGCCAGCAGCCAAGATTGGCAGGGGCGATACGAGCAGTACTTC
CASSQDWQGRYEQYF
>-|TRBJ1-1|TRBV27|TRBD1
TGTGCCAGCGGATGGACAGGGGGGTACACTGAAGCTTTCTTT
CASGWTGGYTEAFF
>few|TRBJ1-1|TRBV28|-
TGTGCCAGCAGTTTGTACATGAACACTGAAGCTTTCTTT
CASSLYMNTEAFF
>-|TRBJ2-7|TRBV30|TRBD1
TGTGCCTGGAGTGGAGGGGGACAGGGGGCCTACGAGCAGTACTTC
CAWSGGGQGAYEQYF
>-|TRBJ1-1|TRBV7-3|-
TGTGCCAGCAGCTTAATAGGTCGGGGAGGGAACACTGAAGCTTTCTTT
CASSLIGRGGNTEAFF
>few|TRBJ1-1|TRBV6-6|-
TGTGCCAGCAGGGGGGCAGGGGAGGGCACTGAAGCTTTCTTT
CASRGAGEGTEAFF
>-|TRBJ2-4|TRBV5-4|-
TGTGCCAGCAGCTCCCCCGAGCGGGACATTCAGTACTTC
CASSSPERDIQYF
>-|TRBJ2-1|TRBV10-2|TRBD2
TGCGCCAGCAGTGAGGTACTAGCGGCCTACAATGAGCAGTTCTTC
CASSEVLAAYNEQFF
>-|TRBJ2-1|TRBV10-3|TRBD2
TGTGCCATCAACCCTAGCGGGAGCGATGAGCAGTTCTTC
CAINPSGSDEQFF
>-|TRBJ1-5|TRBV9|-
TGTGCCAGCAGCAAGGGGGGCAATCAGCCCCAGCATTTT
CASSKGGNQPQHF
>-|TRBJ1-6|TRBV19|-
TGTGCCAGTACACAGGGCGGGAATTCACCCCTCCACTTT
CASTQGGNSPLHF
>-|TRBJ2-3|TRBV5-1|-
TGCGCCAGCAGCTTTTTAACAGATACGCAGTATTTT
CASSFLTDTQYF
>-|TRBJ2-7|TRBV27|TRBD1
TGTGCCAGCAGTAGACAGGGTTACGAGCAGTACTTC
CASSRQGYEQYF
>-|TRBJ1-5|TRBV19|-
TGTGCCAGTAGTATCAAGTTTCGGGGCAATCAGCCCCAGCATTTT
CASSIKFRGNQPQHF
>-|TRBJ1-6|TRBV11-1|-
TGTGCCAGCAGCTTATTTCTCCGGCGGGATTCACCCCTCCACTTT
CASSLFLRRDSPLHF
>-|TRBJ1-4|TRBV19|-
TGTGCCAGTAGTATAGATTTAGCAACTAATGAAAAACTGTTTTTT
CASSIDLATNEKLFF
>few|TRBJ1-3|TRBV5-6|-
TGTGCCAGCAGCTTGGCGGGGGGAAACACCATATATTTT
CASSLAGGNTIYF
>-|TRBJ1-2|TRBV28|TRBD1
TGTGCCAGCAGTTGGGGGGACAGGGAAAACTATGGCTACACCTTC
CASSWGDRENYGYTF
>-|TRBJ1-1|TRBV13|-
TGTGCCAGCAGCTGGGGGACTGCCGAAGCTTTCTTT
CASSWGTAEAFF
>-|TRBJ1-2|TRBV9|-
TGTGCCAGCAGCGTAGGGCAAGTGGGGGGCTATGGCTACACCTTC
CASSVGQVGGYGYTF
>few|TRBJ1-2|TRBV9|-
TGTGCCAGCAGCGTAGGGGGGGTCTATGGCTACACCTTC
CASSVGGVYGYTF
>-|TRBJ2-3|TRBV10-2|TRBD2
TGCGCCAGCTGGCGGGGGGGCTGGGATACGCAGTATTTT
CASWRGGWDTQYF
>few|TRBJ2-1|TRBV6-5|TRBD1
TGTGCCAGCAGTTCCCGGGACAGGGCCTACAATGAGCAGTTCTTC
CASSSRDRAYNEQFF
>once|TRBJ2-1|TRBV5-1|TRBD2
TGCGCCAGCAGCAACGCCGGGACTAGCTTGGGTGAGCAGTTCTTC
CASSNAGTSLGEQFF
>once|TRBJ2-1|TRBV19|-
TGTGCCAGTACTGGGCAGGGGATACTTTACAATGAGCAGTTCTTC
CASTGQGILYNEQFF
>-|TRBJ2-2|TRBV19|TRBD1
TGTGCCTGCCATTGGGACCGGGACAGGTCCGCCGGAGTGACCGGGGAGCTGTTTTTT
CACHWDRDRSAGVTGELFF
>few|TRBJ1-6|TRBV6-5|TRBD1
TGTGCCAGCAGTCCCCCCGGACAGGTGAATTCACCCCTCCACTTT
CASSPPGQVNSPLHF
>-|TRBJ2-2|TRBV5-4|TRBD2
TGTGCCAGCAGCCCTGGACTAGCGGTAACCGGGGAGCTGTTTTTT
CASSPGLAVTGELFF
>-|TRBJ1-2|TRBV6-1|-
TGTGCCAGCAGTTCCGCAGTCCCAGGGGAAGGCTACACCTTC
CASSSAVPGEGYTF
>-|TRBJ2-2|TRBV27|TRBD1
TGTGCCAGCAGTTCTACCGGGACAGCGAACACCGGGGAGCTGTTTTTT
CASSSTGTANTGELFF
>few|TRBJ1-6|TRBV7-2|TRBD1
TGTGCCAGCAGCTTAGACCCCCAGGGGGCCGGATCACCCCTCCACTTT
CASSLDPQGAGSPLHF